This section outlines one TCR beta chain sequence together with its context. TCRdb re-derived calls from the PCR reads in MiXCR, one entry per CDR3 protein. The sample includes 10,000 to 11,000 distinct CDR3 sequences, 40% to 65% of them seen just once. The source of the sample is a study of CD4 and CD8 cells across lung adenocarcinoma regions. Localized lung adenocarcinoma, a non-small cell lung cancer, affected the donors. Trimming stripped 11 bases from V and 0 bases from J, with 19 bases between. From germline, CDR1 is WNHNN and CDR2 SYGVQD (reference sequence). This CDR3 comprises 15 residues. The chain carries TRBV10-1 and TRBJ2-5; D possibly corresponds to TRBD2 (5 bases). The specimen sequenced was CD4+ T cells from the center of a lung tumor. The TCR was taken from a male donor with lung adenocarcinoma. The CD4 and CD8 labels of this study may be unreliable. CDR3 nucleotide sequence: TGCGCCGCGGGTGACGGTCGACTTGACCAAGAGACCCAGTACTTC. Its protein is CAAGDGRLDQETQYF.